The clone carrying this TCR beta chain is a singleton in its sample. 60 Vbeta and 13 Jbeta primers were used in PCR. Profiling relied on immunoSEQ multiplex PCR, and the TCRdb table lists in-frame clones only, not all of them. The sample shows 90,000 to 140,000 clones, 78% of them seen only once. CDR1 is LNHDA, CDR2 SQIVND, per germline (reference sequence). V shed 0 bases and J 4 bases; nucleotides not matched to a gene: 4. There are 16 residues in the CDR3. The data are from a study of cytomegalovirus exposure and HLA in healthy donors. Study as a whole: An analysis done earlier identified almost 120 million unique TCR beta sequences from roughly 190 million T cells.

The receptor's source is a man in his thirties or forties in good health and CMV-seronegative. V gene TRBV19 combines with J gene TRBJ2-3; TRBD1 agrees at 10 bases. The sample comprised PBMCs. The CDR3 reads CASSIDFGTGADTQYF. The CDR3 bases are TGTGCCAGTAGTATAGATTTCGGGACAGGGGCAGATACGCAGTATTTT.